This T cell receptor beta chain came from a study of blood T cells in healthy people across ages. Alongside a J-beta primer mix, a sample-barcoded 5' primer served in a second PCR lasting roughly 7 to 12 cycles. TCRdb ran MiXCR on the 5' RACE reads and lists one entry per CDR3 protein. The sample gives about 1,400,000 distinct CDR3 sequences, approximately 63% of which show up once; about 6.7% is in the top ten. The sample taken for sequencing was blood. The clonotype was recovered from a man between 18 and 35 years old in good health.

DNA of the CDR3: TGCAGCGTTGTGGTCGGATACTCCACAGATACGCAGTATTTT. Its protein is CSVVVGYSTDTQYF. The V and J genes are TRBV29-1 and TRBJ2-3, with D unclear. The V and J ends lost 4 bases and 2 bases respectively, with 13 bases between them. From germline, CDR1 is SQVTM and CDR2 ANQGSEA. The CDR3 loop spans 14 amino acids.